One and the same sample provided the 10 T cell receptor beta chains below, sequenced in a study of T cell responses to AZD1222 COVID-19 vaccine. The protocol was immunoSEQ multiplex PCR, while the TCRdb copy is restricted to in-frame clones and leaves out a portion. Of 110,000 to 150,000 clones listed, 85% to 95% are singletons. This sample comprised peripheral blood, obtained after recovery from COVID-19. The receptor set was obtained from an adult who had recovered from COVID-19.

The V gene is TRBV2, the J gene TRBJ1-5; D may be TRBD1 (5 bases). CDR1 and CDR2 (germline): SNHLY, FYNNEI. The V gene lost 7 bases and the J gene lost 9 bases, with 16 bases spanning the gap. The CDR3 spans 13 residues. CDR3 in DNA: TGTGCCAGCAACTCAGGGATGTATGCGCCCCAGCATTTT. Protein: CASNSGMYAPQHF.

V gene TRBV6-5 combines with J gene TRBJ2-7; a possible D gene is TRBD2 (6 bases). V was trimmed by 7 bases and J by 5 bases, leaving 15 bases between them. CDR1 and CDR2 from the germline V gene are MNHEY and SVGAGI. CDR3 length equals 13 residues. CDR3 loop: CASTTTGEHEQYF. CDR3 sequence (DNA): TGTGCCAGCACCACAACGGGGGAACACGAGCAGTACTTC.

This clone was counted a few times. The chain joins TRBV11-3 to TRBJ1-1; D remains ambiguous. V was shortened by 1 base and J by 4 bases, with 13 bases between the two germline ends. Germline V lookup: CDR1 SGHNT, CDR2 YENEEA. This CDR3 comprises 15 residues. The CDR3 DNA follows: TGTGCCAGCAGCTTAGGGGTCGTGTCACTCACTGAAGCTTTCTTT. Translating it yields CASSLGVVSLTEAFF.

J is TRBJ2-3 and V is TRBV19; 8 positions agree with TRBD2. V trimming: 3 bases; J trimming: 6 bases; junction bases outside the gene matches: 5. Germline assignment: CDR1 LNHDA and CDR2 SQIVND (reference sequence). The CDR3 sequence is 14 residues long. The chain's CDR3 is CASSIPGGLDTQYF. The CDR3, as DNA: TGTGCCAGTAGTATCCCGGGAGGGCTTGATACGCAGTATTTT.

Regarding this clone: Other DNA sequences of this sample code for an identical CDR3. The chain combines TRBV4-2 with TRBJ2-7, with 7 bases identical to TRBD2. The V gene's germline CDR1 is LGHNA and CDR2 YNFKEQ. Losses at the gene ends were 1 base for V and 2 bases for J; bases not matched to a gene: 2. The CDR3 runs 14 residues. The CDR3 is CASSQGAGAYEQYF. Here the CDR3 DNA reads TGTGCCAGCAGCCAAGGGGCGGGGGCCTACGAGCAGTACTTC.

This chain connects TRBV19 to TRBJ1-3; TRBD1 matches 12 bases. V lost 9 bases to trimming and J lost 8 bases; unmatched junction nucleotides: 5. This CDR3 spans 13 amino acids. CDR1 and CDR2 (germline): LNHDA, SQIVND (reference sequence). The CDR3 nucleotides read TGTGCCAGCCGGGACAGGGGGCGCGACACCATATATTTT. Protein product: CASRDRGRDTIYF.

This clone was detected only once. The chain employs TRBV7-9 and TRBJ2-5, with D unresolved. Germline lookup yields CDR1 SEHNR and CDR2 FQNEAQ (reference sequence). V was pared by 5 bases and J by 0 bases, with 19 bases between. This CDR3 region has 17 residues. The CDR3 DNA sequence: TGTGCCAGCAGCCCACCTCTTCCCGGCCCCCACCAAGAGACCCAGTACTTC. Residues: CASSPPLPGPHQETQYF. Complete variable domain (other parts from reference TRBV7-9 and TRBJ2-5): DTGVSQNPRHKITKRGQNVTFRCDPISEHNRLYWYRQTLGQGPEFLTYFQNEAQLEKSRLLSDRFSAERPKGSFSTLEIQRTEQGDSAMYLCASSPPLPGPHQETQYFGPGTRLLVL.

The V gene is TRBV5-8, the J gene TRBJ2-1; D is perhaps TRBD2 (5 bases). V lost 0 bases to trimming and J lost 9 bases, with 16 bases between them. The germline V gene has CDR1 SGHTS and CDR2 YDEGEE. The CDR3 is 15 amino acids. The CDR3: CASSLELLAQFEQFF. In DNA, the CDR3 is TGTGCCAGCAGCTTGGAATTGCTAGCTCAGTTTGAGCAGTTCTTC. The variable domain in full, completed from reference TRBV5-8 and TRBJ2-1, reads EAGVTQSPTHLIKTRGQQATLRCSPISGHTSVYWYQQALGLGLQFLLWYDEGEERNRGNFPPRFSGRQFPNYSSELNVNALELEDSALYLCASSLELLAQFEQFFGPGTRLTVL.

Written as DNA, the CDR3 is TGCGCCAGCAGCCAAGGACAGGGAAATTACGAGCAGTACTTC. This gives the protein CASSQGQGNYEQYF. This sequence joins TRBV4-1 and TRBJ2-7; 7 positions agree with TRBD1. The CDR3 length is 14 residues. Germline CDR1 MGHRA, CDR2 YSYEKL. The J segment lost 4 bases and the V segment lost 1 base, leaving 4 bases of the junction unmatched.

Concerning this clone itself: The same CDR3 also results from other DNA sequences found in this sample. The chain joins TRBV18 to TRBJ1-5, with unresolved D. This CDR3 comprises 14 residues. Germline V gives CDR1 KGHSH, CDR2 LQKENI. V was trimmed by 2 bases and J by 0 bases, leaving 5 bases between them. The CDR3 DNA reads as TGTGCCAGCTCACCAGGAGATAGCAATCAGCCCCAGCATTTT. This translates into CASSPGDSNQPQHF.